The rows below give T cell receptor beta chains drawn from one sample of a study of shared clonotypes between healthy human individuals. Produced via immunoSEQ multiplex PCR; TCRdb's table is partial and in-frame only. The top ten clones hold more than 1.5% of a sample with a few million clones, around 93% of them seen once. Source material: naive CD8+ T cells from PBMCs. These receptor sequences come from a man younger than 35 in good health. Some clones in this sample may be carry-over from other donors' samples. Each CDR3 is given with its conserved first and last residue. The order of the fields is CDR3 DNA, CDR3 protein, V gene, J gene, clone size, D gene. The D gene is left open where the match is weak. Clone size appears in some rows only: once, few, many, or a class for an expanded clone.

DNA: TGTGCCAGCCTGACAGGGGGAAGGACAGATACGCAGTATTTT
CDR3: CASLTGGRTDTQYF
V: TRBV2
J: TRBJ2-3
size: -
D: TRBD1

DNA: TGCGCCAGCAGTCTCTCCTGGGGAAGAGAGACCCAGTACTTC
CDR3: CASSLSWGRETQYF
V: TRBV4-1
J: TRBJ2-5
size: -
D: -

DNA: TGTGCCAGCAGCGTCGGGATTCTTCCCTACGAGCAGTACTTC
CDR3: CASSVGILPYEQYF
V: TRBV9
J: TRBJ2-7
size: -
D: -

DNA: TGTGCCAGCCGCAGCAGGGGGCCGAACACCGGGGAGCTGTTTTTT
CDR3: CASRSRGPNTGELFF
V: TRBV2
J: TRBJ2-2
size: -
D: TRBD1

DNA: TGTGCCAGCAGCTTAGCGGTCAACGAGCAGTACTTC
CDR3: CASSLAVNEQYF
V: TRBV7-8
J: TRBJ2-7
size: -
D: -

DNA: TGTGCCAGCAGCGCGAGGGGGGAAAAACTGTTTTTT
CDR3: CASSARGEKLFF
V: TRBV14
J: TRBJ1-4
size: -
D: -

DNA: TGTGCCAGCAGTGCCGGGGGCCCAACCTACGAGCAGTACTTC
CDR3: CASSAGGPTYEQYF
V: TRBV25-1
J: TRBJ2-7
size: once
D: -

DNA: TGTGCCAGCAGCTCAACAGGGTTCACTGAAGCTTTCTTT
CDR3: CASSSTGFTEAFF
V: TRBV14
J: TRBJ1-1
size: -
D: -

DNA: TGTGCCAGCAGCTTAGCGGTCGGCAGGGCCCACGAGCAGTACTTC
CDR3: CASSLAVGRAHEQYF
V: TRBV7-6
J: TRBJ2-7
size: -
D: -

DNA: TGCAGCGTGGGGGACAGGGGGGTGAATCAGCCCCAGCATTTT
CDR3: CSVGDRGVNQPQHF
V: TRBV29-1
J: TRBJ1-5
size: -
D: TRBD1

DNA: TGTGCCAGCAGCTTGGAGGCCGGCGCAGATACGCAGTATTTT
CDR3: CASSLEAGADTQYF
V: TRBV7-7
J: TRBJ2-3
size: -
D: -

DNA: TGTGCCAGTAGTATAGATAGGTCGGGACAGGTTGACGGTGAGCAGTTCTTC
CDR3: CASSIDRSGQVDGEQFF
V: TRBV19
J: TRBJ2-1
size: -
D: TRBD1

DNA: TGTGCCAGCAGTTTTCCAGAGGGGACGCAGCCCCAGCATTTT
CDR3: CASSFPEGTQPQHF
V: TRBV28
J: TRBJ1-5
size: once
D: -

DNA: TGTGCCAGCAGTCCGGGTACCCGACTCACTGAAGCTTTCTTT
CDR3: CASSPGTRLTEAFF
V: TRBV6-6
J: TRBJ1-1
size: -
D: -

DNA: TGTGCCAGCAGCACCGGGTACGAGCAGTACTTC
CDR3: CASSTGYEQYF
V: TRBV7-9
J: TRBJ2-7
size: -
D: -

DNA: TGTGCCAGCAGTTTACTACAGGGGCGGAACACTGAAGCTTTCTTT
CDR3: CASSLLQGRNTEAFF
V: TRBV27
J: TRBJ1-1
size: -
D: TRBD1

DNA: TGTGCCACCAGCAGAGAAGCCACCCTGGTGACAGGGGGGACAGATACGCAGTATTTT
CDR3: CATSREATLVTGGTDTQYF
V: TRBV15
J: TRBJ2-3
size: -
D: TRBD1